This TCR beta chain derives from a study of shared clonotypes between healthy human individuals. Looking at the study overall: Used for every donor were three CD4 naive, three CD4 memory, two CD8 naive and one CD8 memory plate. Study-wide findings and caveats: Clonotypes not shared had lower generation probabilities than those common to all four donors.

Comment on this clone: No antigen is known for it.

The input for sorted-subset replicate PCRs was about 200 ng DNA, approximately 30,000 T cell genomes. The assay was immunoSEQ multiplex PCR, and TCRdb's table has in-frame clones only and misses some. Among some 2,500,000 clones listed, about 90% were seen once. The CDR3 runs to 15 residues. Trimming shortened V by 5 bases and J by 7 bases, and 21 bases separated the two germline ends. In germline, CDR1 is LNHDA, CDR2 SQIVND (reference sequence). The donors were adults (healthy and HIV-negative) with no recent acute infections or vaccinations. This chain links TRBV19 with TRBJ2-7; D is uncertain. Sequences were obtained from naive CD4+ T cells from PBMCs. Subset defined: CD45RA+ positively selected. The TCR originated in a young man in good health. Some clones in this sample may be carry-over from other donors' samples. The CDR3 loop is CASSPTTVNSREQYF. The CDR3 nucleotides read TGTGCCAGTAGTCCCACTACCGTCAATTCGAGGGAGCAGTACTTC.